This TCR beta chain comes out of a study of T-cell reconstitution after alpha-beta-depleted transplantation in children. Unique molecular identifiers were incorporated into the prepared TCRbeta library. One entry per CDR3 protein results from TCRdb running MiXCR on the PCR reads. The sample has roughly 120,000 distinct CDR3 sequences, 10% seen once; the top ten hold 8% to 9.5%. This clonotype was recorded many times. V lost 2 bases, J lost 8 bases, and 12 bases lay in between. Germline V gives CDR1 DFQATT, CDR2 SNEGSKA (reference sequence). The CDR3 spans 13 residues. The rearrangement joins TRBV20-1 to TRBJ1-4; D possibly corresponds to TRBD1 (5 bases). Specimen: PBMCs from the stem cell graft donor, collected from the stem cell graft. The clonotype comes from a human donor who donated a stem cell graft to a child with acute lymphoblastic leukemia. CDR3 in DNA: TGCAGTGCTAGATGGGGGGTCGGAGAAAAACTGTTTTTT. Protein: CSARWGVGEKLFF.